The 13 T cell receptor beta chains presented below share a single source sample, sequenced in a study of Graves' ophthalmopathy and Graves' hyperthyroidism. The study amplified TCR beta CDR3 regions using RNA transcripts. A first-round RT-PCR used HTBI primers, followed by a second-round multiplex PCR. MiXCR, applied by TCRdb to the multiplex PCR reads, yields one record per CDR3 protein. Found here are almost 750,000 distinct CDR3 sequences, roughly 40% of them singletons; the top ten hold roughly 46%. Sequenced sample: peripheral blood. The origin of the receptors is an adult man with Graves' ophthalmopathy.

As to this clonotype: This may arise from a read error, as a much more abundant clone is one base away. This rearrangement joins TRBV10-3 to TRBJ1-4, with unresolved D. V was clipped by 1 base and J by 2 bases, with 8 bases between them. This CDR3 has 15 amino acids. Per the germline V gene, CDR1 is ENHRY and CDR2 is SYGVKD. CDR3 sequence: CAISEYVVTNEKLFF. The CDR3 DNA sequence: TGTGCCATCAGTGAGTATGTGGTGACTAATGAAAAACTGTTTTTT.

This chain joins TRBV10-3 and TRBJ2-7, with D perhaps being TRBD1 or TRBD2 (6 bases each). The CDR3 extends over 13 amino acids. CDR1 and CDR2 (germline): ENHRY, SYGVKD. Deletions cut 10 bases from V and 3 bases from J, with 16 bases between. This chain's CDR3 is CASGTGDNYEQYF. The CDR3 region has the DNA TGTGCCAGCGGGACGGGGGACAACTACGAGCAGTACTTC.

The sample holds many counts of this clonotype. The V call is TRBV7-8, the J call TRBJ2-5; D is perhaps TRBD1 (6 bases). Germline V lookup: CDR1 SGHVS, CDR2 FQNEAQ. The CDR3 covers 14 residues. Trimming cost V 5 bases and J 5 bases, with 15 bases left between them. The CDR3 sequence: CASSKDRLRETQYF. In nucleotides, the CDR3 is TGTGCCAGCAGCAAAGACAGGTTGAGGGAGACCCAGTACTTC.

J is TRBJ1-1 and V is TRBV10-3; D is ambiguous. Trimming cost V 5 bases and J 5 bases, with 18 bases left between them. Germline assignment: CDR1 ENHRY and CDR2 SYGVKD. This CDR3 is built from 15 residues. The CDR3 spells CAISPRSLLITEAFF. Here the CDR3 DNA reads TGTGCCATCAGTCCCCGATCTTTGCTGATAACTGAAGCTTTCTTT.

This clonotype was counted only a few times. V usage is TRBV6-2 or TRBV6-3 and J usage is TRBJ2-7; D is ambiguous. The V gene lost 2 bases and the J gene lost 0 bases, with 8 bases spanning the gap. The germline V gene has CDR1 MNHEY and CDR2 SVGEGT. This CDR3 contains 14 residues. DNA of the CDR3: TGTGCCAGCAGTTACGCCGGAATCTCCTACGAGCAGTACTTC. Its translation is CASSYAGISYEQYF.

A word on this clonotype: One end of the junction fails to match germline, which may point to a read error. The gene calls are TRBV13 and TRBJ2-7; D remains unclear. CDR1 PRHDT and CDR2 FYEKMQ come from the germline V gene (reference sequence). CDR3 length: 15 amino acids. CDR3 coding DNA: TGTGCCAGCAGTTTAGGGTCGGGTATTGGCTACGAGCAGTACTTC. It encodes CASSLGSGIGYEQYF.

The rearrangement links TRBV29-1 to TRBJ2-3; TRBD2 matches 7 bases. Germline CDR1 and CDR2: SQVTM and ANQGSEA. V was clipped by 5 bases and J by 0 bases; unmatched bases: 2. The CDR3 consists of 13 residues. The CDR3 nucleotides are TGCAGCGTTCGCGGGGGAAGCACAGATACGCAGTATTTT. Protein sequence: CSVRGGSTDTQYF.

The genes are TRBV29-1 and TRBJ2-7; 11 nucleotides align to TRBD1. The CDR3 runs to 16 residues. V was pared by 0 bases and J by 1 base, with 5 bases of the junction left unmatched. The germline V gene encodes CDR1 SQVTM and CDR2 ANQGSEA. The CDR3 DNA follows: TGCAGCGTTGAAGACGGACAGGGGGCCGGGTCCTACGAGCAGTACTTC. Encoded protein: CSVEDGQGAGSYEQYF.

This clonotype was detected ten times or more. J is TRBJ2-7 and V is TRBV7-9, with 8 nucleotides matching TRBD1. With V trimmed by 1 base and J by 3 bases, 5 bases remained unmatched. CDR1 SEHNR and CDR2 FQNEAQ come from the germline V gene (reference sequence). The CDR3 has 15 residues. CDR3 residues: CASSLGQGIVYEQYF. For the CDR3, the DNA is TGTGCCAGCAGCTTAGGACAGGGGATCGTCTACGAGCAGTACTTC.

There are a few counts of this clonotype. The V and J genes are TRBV20-1 and TRBJ1-1; perhaps TRBD1 as D (5 bases). This CDR3 is built from 14 residues. Trimming pared 4 bases from V and 0 bases from J, leaving 12 bases between. Germline V gene sequence: CDR1 DFQATT, CDR2 SNEGSKA (reference sequence). CDR3 nucleotides: TGCAGTGCTACCCGGCGGGGCTTGAACACTGAAGCTTTCTTT. Translated: CSATRRGLNTEAFF.

V usage is TRBV25-1 and J usage is TRBJ1-4; D possibly corresponds to TRBD1 (6 bases). Germline V lookup: CDR1 MGHDK, CDR2 SYGVNS. The length of the CDR3 is 16 residues. With 6 bases removed from V and 4 bases from J, the gap between germline ends came to 18 bases. CDR3 sequence: CASSSGDRTINEKLFF. In nucleotides, the CDR3 is TGTGCCAGCAGCTCCGGAGACAGGACGATTAATGAAAAACTGTTTTTT.

V is TRBV5-4 and J is TRBJ2-6, with 8 bases matching TRBD2. In germline, CDR1 is SGHNT, CDR2 YYREEE (reference sequence). CDR3 size: 18 residues. Losses at the gene ends were 0 bases for V and 4 bases for J; bases not matched to a gene: 9. In DNA, the CDR3 is TGTGCCAGCAGCTTGGGTGGTAGCGGGGTCGGAGGGGCCAACGTCCTGACTTTC. Translating gives CASSLGGSGVGGANVLTF.

This clonotype has a count of ten or more. This chain joins TRBV10-3 and TRBJ1-2, with a weak D call TRBD1 (6 bases). Germline assignment: CDR1 ENHRY and CDR2 SYGVKD. Trimming took 3 bases from V and 2 from J, leaving 10 bases between them. This CDR3 is 14 amino acids long. In DNA, the CDR3 is TGTGCCATCAGTGACCGGGGGCGAAACTATGGCTACACCTTC. Its translation: CAISDRGRNYGYTF.